This passage covers 27 T cell receptor beta chains from one sample sequenced in a study of liver allograft versus peripheral blood T cells (dated by TCRdb to 2019 to 2021). Background for the entire study: T cell receptor repertoires present within transplanted livers were compared with repertoires in the peripheral blood of liver transplant recipients.

The data were produced on an Illumina MiSeq. TCRdb ran its own pipeline on the public reads, namely fastp trimming at Q25 and MiXCR clone calling, and kept in-frame beta chains. Identical CDR3 protein sequences are pooled into one entry, listed with their most common genes and DNA. The sample table lists a few thousand distinct CDR3 sequences, roughly 15% of them with a count of one. Less than 20% of the sample belongs to the ten largest clones. Every receptor here comes from a human patient who had a liver transplant. Once a transplant has taken place, some T cells may be donor derived.

On this clonotype: Being one base from a much bigger clone, this may be a read error. CDR3 nucleotides: TGTGCCAGCAGCTTAAGGACAGGGCAATATGGCTACACCTTC. Translated: CASSLRTGQYGYTF. The chain couples TRBV7-2 to TRBJ1-2; 8 bases map to TRBD1. The CDR3 is 14 amino acids. Looked up from germline, CDR1 is SGHTA and CDR2 is FQGNSA. Trimming cost V 2 bases and J 5 bases; bases outside gene matches: 4.

The chain uses TRBV20-1 and TRBJ2-7; no definite D call. The V and J ends lost 7 bases and 0 bases respectively, with 7 bases between them. The CDR3 extends over 11 amino acids. Germline assignment: CDR1 DFQATT and CDR2 SNEGSKA (reference sequence). CDR3 loop: CSVMNSYEQYF. In nucleotides, the CDR3 is TGCAGTGTAATGAACTCCTACGAGCAGTACTTC.

By its share, this clonotype is medium-sized (0.01 to 0.1%). The CDR3 region is CASSLPSGVSNQPQHF. CDR3 DNA sequence: TGTGCCAGTAGTCTACCCTCAGGGGTAAGCAATCAGCCCCAGCATTTT. The gene calls are TRBV19 and TRBJ1-5; the D gene is possibly TRBD1 (6 bases). Germline lookup yields CDR1 LNHDA and CDR2 SQIVND (reference sequence). Trimming took off 5 bases at V and 1 base at J, with 15 bases between the two ends. The CDR3 totals 16 residues.

By sample share, this clonotype is medium-sized. The V call is TRBV12-3 or TRBV12-4, the J call TRBJ2-7; 7 bases are a match to TRBD1. After removal of 2 bases from V and 0 bases from J, the junction contained 10 bases not matched to a gene. This CDR3 comprises 17 residues. The CDR3 reads CASSLRLGQRRSYEQYF. As DNA, the CDR3 is TGTGCCAGCAGTTTACGTCTGGGACAGCGTCGCTCCTACGAGCAGTACTTC.

This chain uses TRBV12-3 or TRBV12-4 with TRBJ1-5; no reliable D call. The CDR3 extends over 13 amino acids. The ends were cut back, 1 base at V and 5 bases at J, with 6 bases in the middle. The DNA of the CDR3 is TGTGCCAGCAGTTTAGAATCAGATCAGCCCCAGCATTTT. This gives the protein CASSLESDQPQHF.

This clonotype is judged medium-sized. The rearrangement joins TRBV19 to TRBJ1-1; D remains ambiguous. Germline V gene data show CDR1 as LNHDA and CDR2 as SQIVND (reference sequence). The length of the CDR3 is 15 residues. V shed 6 bases and J shed 1 base, with 15 bases lying between them. This CDR3 is CASSSRVHPNTEAFF. CDR3 nucleotide sequence: TGTGCCAGTAGCTCCCGGGTCCACCCGAACACTGAAGCTTTCTTT.

With regard to this clonotype: This may come from a read error, since a much larger clone is one base off. The rearrangement joins TRBV7-2 to TRBJ1-2; TRBD1 matches 7 bases. The CDR3 sequence is 14 residues long. The germline V gene has CDR1 SGHTA and CDR2 FQGNSA. The CDR3 region has the DNA TGTGTCAGCAGCCCAAGGGGGCAGAACTATGGCTACACCTTC. Amino acid sequence: CVSSPRGQNYGYTF. The whole variable domain, filled in from reference TRBV7-2 and TRBJ1-2, reads GAGVSQSPSNKVTEKGKDVELRCDPISGHTALYWYRQSLGQGLEFLIYFQGNSAPDKSGLPSDRFSAERTGGSVSTLTIQRTQQEDSAVYLCVSSPRGQNYGYTFGSGTRLTVV.

This clonotype is labeled as medium-sized. This rearrangement joins TRBV6-1 to TRBJ1-3, with D hard to call. The CDR3 length is 16 residues. The germline V gene encodes CDR1 MNHNS and CDR2 SASEGT. Trimming pared 6 bases from V and 3 bases from J, leaving 18 bases between. The CDR3 DNA reads as TGTGCCAGCAGGACGGACGGTTTAATGGGTGGAAACACCATATATTTT. Amino acid sequence: CASRTDGLMGGNTIYF.

The chain has TRBV28 and TRBJ1-2; 9 positions agree with TRBD1. This CDR3 is 12 amino acids long. The germline CDR1 and CDR2 sequences are MDHEN and SYDVKM. The trim removed 10 bases at V and 7 bases at J, leaving 7 bases unmatched. This CDR3 reads CATRTGAIGYTF. DNA for the CDR3: TGTGCCACTCGGACAGGGGCGATTGGCTACACCTTC.

This clonotype ranks as medium-sized. CDR3 sequence: CSVAKDRDQETQYF. CDR3 DNA sequence: TGCAGCGTGGCTAAAGACAGGGACCAAGAGACCCAGTACTTC. V is TRBV29-1 and J is TRBJ2-5; 7 bases align to TRBD1. With 6 bases clipped from V and 0 bases from J, the junction kept 7 bases outside the gene matches. The V gene's germline CDR1 is SQVTM and CDR2 ANQGSEA. The CDR3 is made up of 14 amino acids.

This clonotype turned up a few times. CDR3 region: CASTNWGGNTEAFF. CDR3 DNA sequence: TGTGCCAGCACCAACTGGGGGGGTAACACTGAAGCTTTCTTT. The chain combines TRBV5-6 with TRBJ1-1, with D perhaps matching TRBD1 (5 bases). Germline lookup yields CDR1 SGHDT and CDR2 YYEEEE. V lost 6 bases to trimming and J lost 2 bases, with 14 bases between them. This CDR3 is 14 amino acids long. The variable domain in full, completed from reference TRBV5-6 and TRBJ1-1, reads DAGVTQSPTHLIKTRGQQVTLRCSPKSGHDTVSWYQQALGQGPQFIFQYYEEEERQRGNFPDRFSGHQFPNYSSELNVNALLLGDSALYLCASTNWGGNTEAFFGQGTRLTVV.

Judged by abundance, this clonotype is hyperexpanded. The chain joins TRBV7-2 to TRBJ1-5; a possible D gene is TRBD1 (5 bases). Germline V gene sequence: CDR1 SGHTA, CDR2 FQGNSA. This CDR3 is 16 amino acids long. Trimming took off 0 bases at V and 0 bases at J, with 9 bases between the two ends. Written as DNA, the CDR3 is TGTGCCAGCAGCTTAGCGGGAAGGGGTAGCAATCAGCCCCAGCATTTT. The encoded protein is CASSLAGRGSNQPQHF.

This clonotype rates as medium-sized. This rearrangement joins TRBV18 to TRBJ2-7, with 10 bases matching TRBD2. The germline CDR1 and CDR2 sequences are KGHSH and LQKENI. Trimming removed 0 bases from V and 1 base from J; junction bases left unmatched: 0. The CDR3 contains 15 residues. The CDR3: CASSPPLAGSYEQYF. The DNA for the CDR3 is TGTGCCAGCTCACCACCACTAGCGGGGTCCTACGAGCAGTACTTC.

This clonotype is labeled as medium-sized. The genes are TRBV19 and TRBJ2-7; 8 bases match TRBD1. The germline CDR1 and CDR2 sequences are LNHDA and SQIVND (reference sequence). The CDR3 spans 14 residues. V shed 3 bases, J shed 2 bases, and the junction held 3 bases outside the gene matches. The CDR3 DNA reads as TGTGCCAGTAGTATTGCAGGGGGCGCCTACGAGCAGTACGTC. Protein product: CASSIAGGAYEQYV.

This clonotype occurred a few times. The chain has TRBV12-5 and TRBJ1-2, with D possibly TRBD1 on 5 matching bases. V dropped 1 base and J dropped 5 bases, with 11 bases sitting between them. This CDR3 spans 14 amino acids. The V gene's germline CDR1 is LGHNT and CDR2 FRNRAP. In nucleotides, the CDR3 is TGTGCTAGTGGTTTGGCACGGGGCTTGTATGGCTACACCTTC. Its translation: CASGLARGLYGYTF.

With regard to this clonotype: Only one base separates this from a far larger clonotype, so it likely reflects a read error. The J gene is TRBJ1-2, the V gene TRBV5-6; no definite D call. The germline V gene encodes CDR1 SGHDT and CDR2 YYEEEE. CDR3 length: 14 residues. The CDR3 reads CVSSFKGQSYGYTF. The CDR3 nucleotides are TGTGTCAGCAGCTTTAAAGGGCAGTCATATGGCTACACCTTC. The full variable domain, its missing parts supplied by reference TRBV5-6 and TRBJ1-2, is DAGVTQSPTHLIKTRGQQVTLRCSPKSGHDTVSWYQQALGQGPQFIFQYYEEEERQRGNFPDRFSGHQFPNYSSELNVNALLLGDSALYLCVSSFKGQSYGYTFGSGTRLTVV.

The gene calls are TRBV20-1 and TRBJ1-3, with D perhaps matching TRBD1 (5 bases). Germline CDR1 reads DFQATT; CDR2 reads SNEGSKA (reference sequence). The CDR3 length is 15 residues. V lost 4 bases to trimming and J lost 0 bases, with 13 bases between them. The CDR3 loop reads CSAMGDLSSGNTIYF. The CDR3 coding sequence is TGCAGTGCTATGGGGGATCTGAGCTCTGGAAACACCATATATTTT.

This rearrangement joins TRBV7-9 to TRBJ2-1, with 8 bases fitting TRBD2. The germline CDR1 and CDR2 sequences are SEHNR and FQNEAQ (reference sequence). The length of the CDR3 is 15 residues. Germline trimming cut 6 bases from V and 7 bases from J; bases unmatched to any gene: 11. The CDR3: CASSPYGGASNEQFF. CDR3 DNA sequence: TGTGCCAGCAGTCCTTACGGGGGGGCCTCGAATGAGCAGTTCTTC.

This clonotype qualifies as medium-sized. The V gene is TRBV6-5, the J gene TRBJ1-4, with a possible D match to TRBD1 (6 bases). V was clipped by 2 bases and J by 4 bases, with 11 bases between them. Germline V gene lookup returns CDR1 MNHEY and CDR2 SVGAGI. The CDR3 totals 15 residues. The CDR3 reads CASSYRRGINEKLFF. The DNA of the CDR3 is TGTGCCAGCAGTTACCGGAGGGGGATTAATGAAAAACTGTTTTTT.

This clonotype is medium-sized by share. The chain has TRBV5-4 and TRBJ1-1; D remains ambiguous. The germline V gene has CDR1 SGHNT and CDR2 YYREEE (reference sequence). Trimming removed 3 bases at V and 4 bases at J, with 7 bases between. This CDR3 comprises 12 residues. The CDR3 DNA is TGTGCCAGCAGCTCTCAAGTCACTGAAGCTTTCTTT. This encodes CASSSQVTEAFF. Based on the CDR3 plus reference TRBV5-4 and TRBJ1-1, the full variable domain is ETGVTQSPTHLIKTRGQQVTLRCSSQSGHNTVSWYQQALGQGPQFIFQYYREEENGRGNFPPRFSGLQFPNYSSELNVNALELDDSALYLCASSSQVTEAFFGQGTRLTVV.

About this clonotype itself: Compared with germline, one end of the junction differs, possibly owing to a read error. The genes are TRBV7-2 and TRBJ2-1; possible D gene TRBD2, 5 bases. From germline, CDR1 is SGHTA and CDR2 FQGNSA. CDR3 length: 18 residues. The CDR3 nucleotides are TGTGCCAGAAGCTTAACGGGGATTCACGGACCTTCCTACAATGAGCAGTTCTTC. This gives the protein CARSLTGIHGPSYNEQFF.

This clonotype is labeled as medium-sized. V and J are TRBV20-1 and TRBJ1-1; D remains ambiguous. Trimming left V 4 bases short and J 3 bases short, with 18 bases between. The CDR3 totals 15 residues. Germline V lookup: CDR1 DFQATT, CDR2 SNEGSKA (reference sequence). CDR3 region: CSATSDGGRDTEAFF. The CDR3 coding sequence is TGCAGTGCTACCTCGGACGGTGGGAGGGACACTGAAGCTTTCTTT.

Of note for this clonotype: A much larger clone lies one base from this, so it may be a read error. V gene TRBV5-4 combines with J gene TRBJ2-7; a weak D match, TRBD1 (6 bases). Trimming removed 4 bases at V and 2 bases at J, with 13 bases between. Germline loops: CDR1 SGHNT, CDR2 YYREEE (reference sequence). The CDR3 covers 14 residues. Here the CDR3 reads CASSMDSRPYEQYF. CDR3 coding DNA: TGTGCCAGCAGCATGGACAGTCGCCCCTACGAGCAGTACTTC.

The chain has TRBV6-6 and TRBJ1-5, with D perhaps TRBD1 (6 bases). V lost 2 bases to trimming and J lost 0 bases, with 8 bases between them. CDR3 size: 15 residues. Germline CDR1 and CDR2: MNHNY and SVGAGI (reference sequence). The CDR3 reads CASSYIGGSNQPQHF. The CDR3 DNA is TGTGCCAGCAGTTACATAGGGGGTAGCAATCAGCCCCAGCATTTT.

Of note for this clonotype: This may be a read error, as it is one base from a much larger clone. This chain connects TRBV18 to TRBJ1-1, with no clear D. The germline V and J ends were trimmed by 8 bases and 1 base, with 11 bases remaining between them. CDR3 length: 13 residues. Germline assignment: CDR1 KGHSH and CDR2 LQKENI. The CDR3 region has the DNA TGTGCCAGCAGCTTGGACCCGAACACTGAAGCTTTCTTT. Translating gives CASSLDPNTEAFF.

By share of the sample, this clonotype is medium-sized. This rearrangement joins TRBV19 to TRBJ1-2; D call uncertain. CDR1 is LNHDA, CDR2 SQIVND, per germline (reference sequence). V was cut by 5 bases and J by 4 bases, with 11 bases left in between. CDR3 length: 13 residues. The CDR3 is CASSVGTAYGYTF. The CDR3 DNA reads as TGTGCCAGTAGTGTGGGAACAGCCTATGGCTACACCTTC.

The chain combines TRBV6-5 with TRBJ1-6; unclear D gene. From germline, CDR1 is MNHEY and CDR2 SVGAGI. V lost 4 bases, J lost 5 bases, and 12 bases lay in between. The CDR3 is made up of 15 amino acids. The CDR3 loop reads CASSSVGINNSPLHF. The CDR3 bases are TGTGCCAGCAGTTCCGTGGGGATTAATAATTCACCCCTCCACTTT.